These 25 T cell receptor beta chains were all obtained from the same sample, sequenced in a study of T-cell memory formation after mild COVID-19. TCRdb ran MiXCR on the 5' RACE reads and lists one entry per CDR3 protein. The sample shows about half a million distinct CDR3 sequences, over 15% of them seen only once. The sequencing input was PBMCs or a T cell subset sorted from them (not recorded which). The receptor set was obtained from an adult woman who had mild COVID-19 (a few samples of this study predate the infection). Cell type and time point are not known.

V usage is TRBV6-5 and J usage is TRBJ2-7; TRBD1 is a possible D gene (6 bases). The CDR3 covers 16 residues. With 6 bases removed from V and 2 bases from J, the gap between germline ends came to 20 bases. In germline, CDR1 is MNHEY, CDR2 SVGAGI. The DNA for the CDR3 is TGTGCCAGCAGGGCCGGACACACAGGGCAGGCCTACGAGCAGTACTTC. Translation gives CASRAGHTGQAYEQYF.

V gene TRBV6-5 combines with J gene TRBJ1-3, with D perhaps TRBD1 (6 bases). Per the germline V gene, CDR1 is MNHEY and CDR2 is SVGAGI. The CDR3 is 15 amino acids. Trimming cost V 6 bases and J 0 bases, with 12 bases left between them. Here the CDR3 reads CASSPDRYSGNTIYF. DNA for the CDR3: TGTGCCAGCAGCCCGGACAGATACTCTGGAAACACCATATATTTT.

This clonotype has just a few counts. This chain connects TRBV7-2 to TRBJ2-1, with a tentative D call TRBD2 (7 bases). The CDR3 has 14 residues. V lost 4 bases and J lost 8, with 15 bases in between. Per germline, CDR1 SGHTA and CDR2 FQGNSA. In DNA form, the CDR3 reads TGTGCCAGCAGCTCCTTTCGGGGGGCTTATGAGCAGTTCTTC. Translation: CASSSFRGAYEQFF.

This clonotype was detected only a few times. The chain carries TRBV24-1 and TRBJ2-1, with TRBD2 as a possible D gene (6 bases). CDR1 KGHDR and CDR2 SFDVKD come from the germline V gene. This CDR3 is built from 16 residues. The V end lost 5 bases, the J end lost 6 bases, and 19 bases lay between the germline ends. The CDR3 DNA sequence: TGTGCCACCAGTGGCCCGAGTGTGTACGGGGGCAATGAGCAGTTCTTC. Translating it yields CATSGPSVYGGNEQFF.

The chain has TRBV12-3 or TRBV12-4 and TRBJ1-1, with 7 bases that match TRBD1. The CDR3 spans 15 residues. V shed 5 bases, J shed 0 bases, and the junction held 6 bases outside the gene matches. In DNA form, the CDR3 reads TGTGCCAGCAGTGATACGGGACAGATGAACACTGAAGCTTTCTTT. This codes for CASSDTGQMNTEAFF.

The chain is built from TRBV5-1 and TRBJ1-2; possibly TRBD1 for D (6 bases). The CDR3 extends over 15 amino acids. V was trimmed by 4 bases and J by 8 bases, leaving 21 bases between them. Germline-derived CDR1 and CDR2 are SGHRS and YFSETQ. CDR3 residues: CASSKGEQRQGGYTF. CDR3 in DNA: TGCGCCAGCAGCAAGGGGGAACAGCGCCAAGGGGGCTACACCTTC. Full variable domain (missing parts from reference TRBV5-1 and TRBJ1-2): KAGVTQTPRYLIKTRGQQVTLSCSPISGHRSVSWYQQTPGQGLQFLFEYFSETQRNKGNFPGRFSGRQFSNSRSEMNVSTLELGDSALYLCASSKGEQRQGGYTFGSGTRLTVV.

J is TRBJ1-1 and V is TRBV2; D may be TRBD1 (5 bases). The V gene lost 7 bases and the J gene lost 0 bases, with 12 bases spanning the gap. CDR1 is SNHLY and CDR2 is FYNNEI in the germline V gene. The CDR3 runs 14 residues. In nucleotides, the CDR3 is TGTGCCAGCATTCTCAGGGCACTGAACACTGAAGCTTTCTTT. It encodes CASILRALNTEAFF.

V gene TRBV4-1 combines with J gene TRBJ2-3; 11 nucleotides agree with TRBD2. The V gene's germline CDR1 is MGHRA and CDR2 YSYEKL. This CDR3 region has 16 residues. V dropped 7 bases and J dropped 1; count of bases not matched to a gene: 7. The CDR3 nucleotides are TGCGCCAGCAAAACCGGGACTAGCGGCCGCACAGATACGCAGTATTTT. Translating gives CASKTGTSGRTDTQYF.

This chain uses TRBV5-1 with TRBJ2-4; tentatively, D is TRBD1 or TRBD2 (5 bases each). This CDR3 comprises 16 residues. V shed 4 bases and J shed 8 bases, with 22 bases lying between them. From germline, CDR1 is SGHRS and CDR2 YFSETQ. The CDR3 here is CASSATWDPRVDIQYF. In nucleotides, the CDR3 is TGCGCCAGCAGCGCAACCTGGGACCCTCGCGTGGACATTCAGTACTTC.

In nucleotides, the CDR3 is TGTGCCAGCAGCAGAAGTAACTATGGCTACACCTTC. Translation gives CASSRSNYGYTF. The rearrangement links TRBV12-3 or TRBV12-4 to TRBJ1-2; D call uncertain. The ends were cut back, 6 bases at V and 1 base at J, with 6 bases in the middle. CDR3 size: 12 residues.

The table lists this clonotype with a few counts. V is TRBV12-3 or TRBV12-4 and J is TRBJ1-4, with D possibly TRBD1 on 5 matching bases. The CDR3 length is 14 residues. Deletions cut 3 bases from V and 7 bases from J, with 12 bases between. Written as DNA, the CDR3 is TGTGCCAGCAGTTTGAGCGGGGGGGTTGAAAAACTGTTTTTT. It yields the protein CASSLSGGVEKLFF.

This clonotype was detected only a few times. The chain links TRBV15 to TRBJ2-7, with 9 bases lining up with TRBD1. V was clipped by 8 bases and J by 0 bases; unmatched bases: 8. The V gene's germline CDR1 is LNHNV and CDR2 YYDKDF (reference sequence). This CDR3 has 15 residues. CDR3 sequence reads: CATSGQGPNSYEQYF. The CDR3 DNA follows: TGTGCCACCTCCGGACAGGGGCCGAACTCCTACGAGCAGTACTTC.

The J gene is TRBJ1-5, the V gene TRBV29-1; D unclear. CDR1 SQVTM and CDR2 ANQGSEA come from the germline V gene. This CDR3 spans 13 amino acids. V was clipped by 4 bases and J by 1 base, with 8 bases between them. The CDR3 DNA follows: TGCAGCGTTGTTTGGGGAAGCAATCAGCCCCAGCATTTT. Its protein product is CSVVWGSNQPQHF.

This clonotype was observed a few times. The chain links TRBV9 to TRBJ2-7, with 13 bases that match TRBD2. Unmatched junction bases numbered 5, after V lost 2 bases and J lost 6 bases. CDR1 and CDR2 (germline): SGDLS, YYNGEE. The CDR3 extends over 15 amino acids. The DNA of the CDR3 is TGTGCCAGCAGCGTTGGACTAGCGGGAGCCCGCGAGCAGTACTTC. Its protein product is CASSVGLAGAREQYF.

This clonotype occurred many times. This chain uses TRBV7-9 with TRBJ2-2; D gene ambiguous. Germline CDR1 is SEHNR and CDR2 is FQNEAQ (reference sequence). Trimming cost V 1 base and J 2 bases, with 8 bases left between them. CDR3 length: 15 residues. CDR3 sequence: CASSLVGVNTGELFF. In DNA form, the CDR3 reads TGTGCCAGCAGCTTAGTCGGAGTAAACACCGGGGAGCTGTTTTTT.

This clonotype was counted a few times. The chain combines TRBV7-9 with TRBJ2-5; D may be TRBD1 or TRBD2 (5 bases each). There are 15 residues in the CDR3. The V end was cut by 1 base, the J end by 5 bases, with 14 bases between. CDR1 and CDR2 (germline): SEHNR, FQNEAQ (reference sequence). The CDR3 region has the DNA TGTGCCAGCAGCTTAGGGCCGGGGCGGATGGAGACCCAGTACTTC. The encoded protein is CASSLGPGRMETQYF.

This clonotype has a handful of counts. This chain uses TRBV5-6 with TRBJ1-2, with D unresolved. This CDR3 contains 16 residues. The V end was cut by 4 bases, the J end by 2 bases, with 18 bases between. The V gene's germline CDR1 is SGHDT and CDR2 YYEEEE. The CDR3 protein is CASSRYLLLTNYGYTF. The CDR3 nucleotides are TGTGCCAGCAGCCGCTATTTATTGCTGACGAACTATGGCTACACCTTC.

This clonotype was detected many times. The genes are TRBV4-1 and TRBJ1-5, with a possible D match to TRBD1 (5 bases). The CDR3 consists of 19 residues. Trimming pared 0 bases from V and 6 bases from J, leaving 24 bases between. Germline assignment: CDR1 MGHRA and CDR2 YSYEKL. DNA for the CDR3: TGCGCCAGCAGCCAAGAGGCTTTCGTGGGGCAGGGTGGAAGTCAGCCCCAGCATTTT. Amino acids: CASSQEAFVGQGGSQPQHF.

The V gene is TRBV9, the J gene TRBJ2-3; D is ambiguous. The CDR3 length is 16 residues. CDR1 is SGDLS and CDR2 is YYNGEE in the germline V gene. Trimming took 4 bases from V and 0 from J, leaving 15 bases between them. CDR3: CASSRYGRTSTDTQYF. Here the CDR3 DNA reads TGTGCCAGCAGCCGTTACGGACGGACCAGCACAGATACGCAGTATTTT.

This clonotype was observed a handful of times. The chain recombines TRBV6-5 with TRBJ2-6; tentatively, D is TRBD1 or TRBD2 (5 bases each). Germline CDR1 is MNHEY and CDR2 is SVGAGI. V gave up 2 bases and J gave up 3 bases, with 8 bases separating them. This CDR3 region has 15 residues. The CDR3, as DNA: TGTGCCAGCAGTTACGAGGGGCTTGGGGCCAACGTCCTGACTTTC. Protein product: CASSYEGLGANVLTF.

This clonotype was observed a few times. The rearrangement joins TRBV15 to TRBJ2-7, with 8 bases fitting TRBD2. The V gene's germline CDR1 is LNHNV and CDR2 YYDKDF (reference sequence). The V segment lost 0 bases and the J segment 2 bases; nucleotides outside the gene matches: 9. This CDR3 comprises 17 residues. The CDR3 sequence is CATSRDGSGRWPYEQYF. As DNA, the CDR3 is TGTGCCACCAGCAGAGATGGAAGCGGGAGATGGCCCTACGAGCAGTACTTC.

This clonotype occurred many times. The rearrangement uses TRBV12-3 or TRBV12-4 and TRBJ2-7; 8 nucleotides match TRBD1. CDR3 length equals 14 residues. V trimming: 1 base; J trimming: 6 bases; junction bases outside the gene matches: 5. CDR3 amino acids: CASSLGTGWSEQYF. In DNA, the CDR3 is TGTGCCAGCAGTTTAGGGACAGGGTGGTCCGAGCAGTACTTC.

This rearrangement joins TRBV4-2 to TRBJ1-1, with 7 bases lining up with TRBD1. The V gene end was trimmed by 1 base and the J gene end by 0 bases; junction bases not matched to a gene: 5. The CDR3 spans 16 residues. Germline assignment: CDR1 LGHNA and CDR2 YNFKEQ. CDR3 coding DNA: TGTGCCAGCAGCCAAGGTGGGGGACAGATGAACACTGAAGCTTTCTTT. This gives the protein CASSQGGGQMNTEAFF.

This clonotype was observed a handful of times. The chain combines TRBV9 with TRBJ2-5; D is possibly TRBD1 or TRBD2 (5 bases each). CDR1 and CDR2 from the germline V gene are SGDLS and YYNGEE. V gave up 3 bases and J gave up 5 bases, with 29 bases separating them. CDR3 length: 19 amino acids. The CDR3 DNA reads TGTGCCAGCAGCGCCGAATCTATCCGGGACGGCGGATGGGAGGAGACCCAGTACTTC. Translation gives CASSAESIRDGGWEETQYF.

This sequence joins TRBV24-1 and TRBJ2-6; no definite D call. Germline V lookup: CDR1 KGHDR, CDR2 SFDVKD. The CDR3 is made up of 14 amino acids. V lost 9 bases, J lost 0 bases, and 8 bases lay in between. The CDR3 DNA reads TGTGCCACCGGGCGTAGCTCTGGGGCCAACGTCCTGACTTTC. Translating gives CATGRSSGANVLTF.